This passage covers 28 T cell receptor beta chains from one sample sequenced in a study of cytomegalovirus exposure and HLA in healthy donors. 13 Jbeta primers and 60 Vbeta primers were used for the PCR. Generated by immunoSEQ multiplex PCR, the TCRdb table keeps only in-frame clones and is missing some. Its table records approximately 82,000 clones. The sample taken for sequencing was PBMCs. Receptors originate from a woman aged 55-70 years in good health and CMV-seronegative.

J is TRBJ2-2 and V is TRBV5-4; no clear D gene. CDR1 and CDR2 (germline): SGHNT, YYREEE (reference sequence). The CDR3 spans 15 residues. V lost 2 bases, J lost 1 base, and 9 bases lay in between. The CDR3 is CASSFLQENTGELFF. The CDR3 DNA reads as TGTGCCAGCAGCTTCCTGCAGGAGAACACCGGGGAGCTGTTTTTT.

The J gene is TRBJ1-2, the V gene TRBV2, with TRBD1 as a possible D gene (6 bases). The CDR3 sequence is 14 residues long. Trimming pared 5 bases from V and 5 bases from J, leaving 15 bases between. Germline V gives CDR1 SNHLY, CDR2 FYNNEI. The CDR3 region has the DNA TGTGCCAGCAGTTCCGGGACACTACTTTATGGCTACACCTTC. Translation gives CASSSGTLLYGYTF. The whole variable domain, remainder taken from reference TRBV2 and TRBJ1-2, is EPEVTQTPSHQVTQMGQEVILRCVPISNHLYFYWYRQILGQKVEFLVSFYNNEISEKSEIFDDQFSVERPDGSNFTLKIRSTKLEDSAMYFCASSSGTLLYGYTFGSGTRLTVV.

The gene calls are TRBV28 and TRBJ2-6, with 7 positions matching TRBD1. Germline assignment: CDR1 MDHEN and CDR2 SYDVKM. The CDR3 extends over 17 amino acids. Trimming at V came to 4 bases and at J to 1 base, leaving 7 bases not matched to a gene. The CDR3 loop reads CASSSRTGLSGANVLTF. CDR3 nucleotides: TGTGCCAGCAGTTCCCGGACAGGTTTGTCTGGGGCCAACGTCCTGACTTTC.

The J gene is TRBJ2-7, the V gene TRBV11-2, with D maybe TRBD1 (6 bases). V was shortened by 0 bases and J by 1 base, with 10 bases between the two germline ends. CDR3 size: 15 residues. Germline CDR1 reads SGHAT; CDR2 reads FQNNGV. The CDR3 coding sequence is TGTGCCAGCAGCTTAGATTTGGGGGCTTCCTACGAGCAGTACTTC. It is translated as CASSLDLGASYEQYF. Full variable domain (remainder filled in from reference TRBV11-2 and TRBJ2-7): EAGVAQSPRYKIIEKRQSVAFWCNPISGHATLYWYQQILGQGPKLLIQFQNNGVVDDSQLPKDRFSAERLKGVDSTLKIQPAKLEDSAVYLCASSLDLGASYEQYFGPGTRLTVT.

J is TRBJ2-7 and V is TRBV6-5; no clear D gene. The CDR3 length is 11 residues. Trimming removed 0 bases from V and 6 bases from J, with 3 bases in between. Germline V gene sequence: CDR1 MNHEY, CDR2 SVGAGI. CDR3 sequence (DNA): TGTGCCAGCAGTTACTCCGGCGAGCAGTACTTC. This codes for CASSYSGEQYF.

On this clone: One junction end disagrees with the germline gene, perhaps due to a read error. The chain uses TRBV7-7 and TRBJ1-3, with D possibly being TRBD1 (6 bases). CDR3 length equals 14 residues. From germline, CDR1 is SSHAT and CDR2 FNYEAQ (reference sequence). The CDR3 reads CASSLAGAGNTIYF. The CDR3 nucleotides read TGTGCTAGCAGCTTAGCAGGGGCCGGAAACACCATATATTTT.

The rearrangement links TRBV28 to TRBJ1-2; 8 nucleotides align to TRBD1. The junction had 9 bases not matched to a gene; V was cut back by 6 bases and J by 0 bases. Germline V gene sequence: CDR1 MDHEN, CDR2 SYDVKM. The CDR3 runs to 16 residues. The chain's CDR3 is CASSPAGQESNYGYTF. The CDR3 nucleotides read TGTGCCAGCAGCCCCGCGGGACAGGAGTCTAACTATGGCTACACCTTC.

The rearrangement uses TRBV27 and TRBJ2-7; TRBD2 aligns across 9 bases. This CDR3 comprises 15 residues. With V trimmed by 6 bases and J by 2 bases, 8 bases remained unmatched. The V gene's germline CDR1 is MNHEY and CDR2 SMNVEV (reference sequence). The CDR3: CASSDLAGFTYEQYF. The DNA of the CDR3 is TGTGCCAGCAGCGACCTAGCGGGATTTACCTACGAGCAGTACTTC.

This chain uses TRBV10-3 with TRBJ2-2, with 10 bases identical to TRBD1. The CDR3 contains 15 residues. Trimming took 8 bases from V and 4 from J; bases not matched to a gene: 7. CDR1 is ENHRY and CDR2 is SYGVKD in the germline V gene. Here the CDR3 reads CAIPGTGVRTGELFF. CDR3 sequence (DNA): TGTGCCATCCCCGGGACAGGGGTGCGCACCGGGGAGCTGTTTTTT.

The J gene is TRBJ2-7, the V gene TRBV10-3, with TRBD1 matching 11 bases. Germline assignment: CDR1 ENHRY and CDR2 SYGVKD. The CDR3 runs 14 residues. The V and J ends lost 6 bases and 6 bases, in that order; junction bases with no gene match: 7. As DNA, the CDR3 is TGTGCCATCAGACCCGGGACAGGGGGGCCCGAGCAGTACTTC. Encoded protein: CAIRPGTGGPEQYF.

V is TRBV28 and J is TRBJ2-7; the D gene is possibly TRBD1 (5 bases). Germline CDR1 MDHEN, CDR2 SYDVKM. The V and J ends lost 1 base and 2 bases respectively, with 9 bases between them. The CDR3 runs 14 residues. DNA of the CDR3: TGTGCCAGCAGTTTATCGACAGTTACCTACGAGCAGTACTTC. This gives the protein CASSLSTVTYEQYF. Full variable domain (missing parts from reference TRBV28 and TRBJ2-7): DVKVTQSSRYLVKRTGEKVFLECVQDMDHENMFWYRQDPGLGLRLIYFSYDVKMKEKGDIPEGYSVSREKKERFSLILESASTNQTSMYLCASSLSTVTYEQYFGPGTRLTVT.

The genes are TRBV2 and TRBJ1-1; D is uncertain. Between the trimmed V and J ends, which lost 1 base and 2 bases, there was a span of 17 bases. Germline assignment: CDR1 SNHLY and CDR2 FYNNEI. The length of the CDR3 is 17 residues. The CDR3 spells CASSEVPGAGRNTEAFF. The DNA of the CDR3 is TGTGCCAGCAGTGAAGTACCGGGAGCCGGCAGAAACACTGAAGCTTTCTTT. The whole variable domain, remainder taken from reference TRBV2 and TRBJ1-1, is EPEVTQTPSHQVTQMGQEVILRCVPISNHLYFYWYRQILGQKVEFLVSFYNNEISEKSEIFDDQFSVERPDGSNFTLKIRSTKLEDSAMYFCASSEVPGAGRNTEAFFGQGTRLTVV.

The chain has TRBV7-6 and TRBJ1-6; perhaps TRBD1 as D (6 bases). Trimming cost V 5 bases and J 2 bases, with 13 bases left between them. The CDR3 is 16 residues long. Germline-derived CDR1 and CDR2 are SGHVS and FNYEAQ. The CDR3 sequence: CASSRLQGPYNSPLHF. The CDR3 region has the DNA TGTGCCAGCAGCCGCTTACAGGGCCCCTATAATTCACCCCTCCACTTT.

The genes are TRBV4-2 and TRBJ1-2; D perhaps matches TRBD1 (6 bases). Germline V lookup: CDR1 LGHNA, CDR2 YNFKEQ. Trimming took off 4 bases at V and 5 bases at J, with 8 bases between the two ends. The CDR3 loop spans 12 amino acids. The CDR3 coding sequence is TGTGCCAGCAGCCCAGGGGAATATGGCTACACCTTC. Encoded protein: CASSPGEYGYTF.

The chain employs TRBV7-2 and TRBJ1-2; D gene ambiguous. V shed 4 bases and J shed 4 bases, with 16 bases lying between them. Germline assignment: CDR1 SGHTA and CDR2 FQGNSA. This CDR3 has 15 residues. The DNA of the CDR3 is TGTGCCAGCAGCTCCCATCAGGAGGTGGCCTATGGCTACACCTTC. Translation: CASSSHQEVAYGYTF.

The chain combines TRBV4-1 with TRBJ2-5; 7 nucleotides match TRBD2. The germline V gene has CDR1 MGHRA and CDR2 YSYEKL. CDR3 length equals 17 residues. V lost 0 bases to trimming and J lost 5 bases; unmatched junction nucleotides: 12. Written as DNA, the CDR3 is TGCGCCAGCAGCCAAGATCCGAGGTCCTCCGGGGGGGAGACCCAGTACTTC. As protein: CASSQDPRSSGGETQYF.

V usage is TRBV5-1 and J usage is TRBJ2-6; D perhaps matches TRBD1 (5 bases). The germline CDR1 and CDR2 sequences are SGHRS and YFSETQ. There are 16 residues in the CDR3. The V and J ends lost 5 bases and 0 bases respectively, with 12 bases between them. The CDR3 region has the DNA TGCGCCAGCAGACAGGCCCCCCTCTCTGGGGCCAACGTCCTGACTTTC. Residues: CASRQAPLSGANVLTF. The full variable domain, in which reference TRBV5-1 and TRBJ2-6 provide the parts outside the CDR3, is KAGVTQTPRYLIKTRGQQVTLSCSPISGHRSVSWYQQTPGQGLQFLFEYFSETQRNKGNFPGRFSGRQFSNSRSEMNVSTLELGDSALYLCASRQAPLSGANVLTFGAGSRLTVL.

The V gene is TRBV5-4, the J gene TRBJ1-5; D is ambiguous. The germline gives CDR1 SGHNT, CDR2 YYREEE (reference sequence). The CDR3 has 13 residues. Trimming removed 4 bases at V and 10 bases at J, with 15 bases between. CDR3 nucleotides: TGTGCCAGCAGCAAGGAAGATGGAGGACCCCAGCATTTT. Encoded protein: CASSKEDGGPQHF. The full variable domain, completed using reference TRBV5-4 and TRBJ1-5, is ETGVTQSPTHLIKTRGQQVTLRCSSQSGHNTVSWYQQALGQGPQFIFQYYREEENGRGNFPPRFSGLQFPNYSSELNVNALELDDSALYLCASSKEDGGPQHFGDGTRLSIL.

The rearrangement uses TRBV7-2 and TRBJ2-3, with a weak D call TRBD1 (5 bases). V lost 6 bases, J lost 9 bases, and 22 bases lay in between. The CDR3 is 15 amino acids. Germline values: CDR1 SGHTA, CDR2 FQGNSA. CDR3 DNA sequence: TGTGCCAGCAGTTTTCCCCAGCCTGGCCAGGGAACGCAGTATTTT. It specifies CASSFPQPGQGTQYF.

The chain couples TRBV7-6 to TRBJ2-1; the match to TRBD2 covers 11 bases. This CDR3 is built from 16 residues. Trimming removed 2 bases from V and 5 bases from J; junction bases left unmatched: 5. Per the germline V gene, CDR1 is SGHVS and CDR2 is FNYEAQ. Written as DNA, the CDR3 is TGTGCCAGCAGCTTAACTAGCGGGAGAGGAGACAATGAGCAGTTCTTC. This gives the protein CASSLTSGRGDNEQFF.

V gene TRBV4-1 combines with J gene TRBJ2-5, with TRBD1 identical over 10 bases. This CDR3 has 17 residues. Germline-derived CDR1 and CDR2 are MGHRA and YSYEKL. V shed 1 base, J shed 5 bases, and the junction held 10 bases outside the gene matches. The DNA of the CDR3 is TGCGCCAGCAGCCAAGCCGGGACAGGGGTCCCTCGGGAGACCCAGTACTTC. Amino acids: CASSQAGTGVPRETQYF.

The chain uses TRBV2 and TRBJ2-7; possibly TRBD2 for D (6 bases). The germline V and J ends were trimmed by 6 bases and 2 bases, with 17 bases remaining between them. This CDR3 spans 15 amino acids. Germline-derived CDR1 and CDR2 are SNHLY and FYNNEI. CDR3 loop: CASRGGDSQAYEQYF. CDR3 in DNA: TGTGCCAGCAGAGGAGGGGACTCACAAGCCTACGAGCAGTACTTC.

The chain uses TRBV7-9 and TRBJ1-6; D perhaps matches TRBD1 (6 bases). The CDR3 covers 15 residues. Per the germline V gene, CDR1 is SEHNR and CDR2 is FQNEAQ (reference sequence). Trimming shortened V by 1 base and J by 16 bases, and 20 bases separated the two germline ends. DNA for the CDR3: TGTGCCAGCAGCTTAGATATACAGGGTGGATCGGATCTCCACTTT. It is translated as CASSLDIQGGSDLHF.

The V gene is TRBV28, the J gene TRBJ1-4; 9 nucleotides agree with TRBD1. With V trimmed by 1 base and J by 5 bases, 2 bases remained unmatched. Germline loops: CDR1 MDHEN, CDR2 SYDVKM. This CDR3 has 15 amino acids. CDR3 region: CASSLLGQGNEKLFF. The DNA of the CDR3 is TGTGCCAGCAGTTTATTAGGACAGGGGAATGAAAAACTGTTTTTT. The whole variable domain, filled in from reference TRBV28 and TRBJ1-4, reads DVKVTQSSRYLVKRTGEKVFLECVQDMDHENMFWYRQDPGLGLRLIYFSYDVKMKEKGDIPEGYSVSREKKERFSLILESASTNQTSMYLCASSLLGQGNEKLFFGSGTQLSVL.

The chain combines TRBV29-1 with TRBJ2-1; D unclear. CDR3 length equals 9 residues. Looked up from germline, CDR1 is SQVTM and CDR2 is ANQGSEA. V lost 7 bases and J 4 bases, leaving 2 bases between the germline ends. The CDR3 protein is CSAYNEQFF. The CDR3 DNA is TGCAGCGCATACAATGAGCAGTTCTTC.

The J gene is TRBJ2-1, the V gene TRBV27, with 7 positions matching TRBD1. The CDR3 is made up of 15 amino acids. Trimming at V came to 4 bases and at J to 0 bases, leaving 3 bases not matched to a gene. The germline gives CDR1 MNHEY, CDR2 SMNVEV (reference sequence). DNA for the CDR3: TGTGCCAGCAGTTCAGACAGGGACTCCTACAATGAGCAGTTCTTC. Translation gives CASSSDRDSYNEQFF.

The CDR3 region has the DNA TGTGCCAGTAGTACCCAGGGGGCGTGGACTGAAGCTTTCTTT. It translates to CASSTQGAWTEAFF. This rearrangement joins TRBV19 to TRBJ1-1; 8 bases map to TRBD1. Trimming at V came to 4 bases and at J to 5 bases, leaving 6 bases not matched to a gene. From germline, CDR1 is LNHDA and CDR2 SQIVND (reference sequence). This CDR3 is built from 14 residues.

This rearrangement joins TRBV5-6 to TRBJ1-5; D gene unclear. The germline V gene has CDR1 SGHDT and CDR2 YYEEEE. Trimming stripped 1 base from V and 3 bases from J, with 5 bases between. The CDR3 sequence is 13 residues long. The chain's CDR3 is CASSLSDNQPQHF. The CDR3 region has the DNA TGTGCCAGCAGCTTGAGCGACAATCAGCCCCAGCATTTT. The whole variable domain, remainder taken from reference TRBV5-6 and TRBJ1-5, is DAGVTQSPTHLIKTRGQQVTLRCSPKSGHDTVSWYQQALGQGPQFIFQYYEEEERQRGNFPDRFSGHQFPNYSSELNVNALLLGDSALYLCASSLSDNQPQHFGDGTRLSIL.